This is a list of T cell receptor beta chains from one sample in a study of blood T cell repertoires in COVID-19. The table came from immunoSEQ multiplex PCR; TCRdb's copy has only in-frame clones and leaves some out. The sample has about 35,000 clones; 60% to 80% are singletons. The sequencing sample was made of peripheral blood. These receptors all stem from a human donor in a cohort sampled during active COVID-19. Each CDR3 is given with its conserved first and last residue.

j_call	v_call	cdr3_aa
TRBJ1-1	TRBV30	CAWSDLRSMNTEAFF
TRBJ2-2	TRBV18	CASSRTQGDTGELFF
TRBJ2-7	TRBV2	CASSEETRAEQYF
TRBJ2-7	TRBV7-8	CASSLSGFPTYEQYF
TRBJ2-3	TRBV9	CASSVGTSGRGDTQYF
TRBJ2-5	TRBV5-5	CASSAGYQETQYF
TRBJ2-1	TRBV5-4	CASSVDRGLQKFF
TRBJ2-1	TRBV7-6	CASSLYRGGAYNEQFF
TRBJ2-1	TRBV18	CASSPLTSGGYNEQFF
TRBJ2-5	TRBV11-3	CASSYRSGGGETQYF
TRBJ2-5	TRBV7-9	CASQYRGQGNQETQYF
TRBJ1-2	TRBV11-2	CASSFEYPNYGYTF
TRBJ2-3	TRBV11-2	CASSLGGTGTDTQYF
TRBJ1-5	TRBV6-2/TRBV6-3	CASSLGQGRNQPQHF
TRBJ2-5	TRBV11-2	CASSPTSGGAWETQYF
TRBJ2-7	TRBV6-6	CASSFTGQGAREQYF
TRBJ2-5	TRBV27	CASSLSIAGGQETQYF
TRBJ1-2	TRBV11-2	CASSSRSGYGYTF
TRBJ1-2	TRBV7-2	CASSLGGQGAVRGYTF
TRBJ2-2	TRBV14	CASSQDRQGLATGELFF
TRBJ2-7	TRBV29-1	CSVEPRPGYEQYF
TRBJ2-7	TRBV12-3/TRBV12-4	CASSSPRGNEQYF